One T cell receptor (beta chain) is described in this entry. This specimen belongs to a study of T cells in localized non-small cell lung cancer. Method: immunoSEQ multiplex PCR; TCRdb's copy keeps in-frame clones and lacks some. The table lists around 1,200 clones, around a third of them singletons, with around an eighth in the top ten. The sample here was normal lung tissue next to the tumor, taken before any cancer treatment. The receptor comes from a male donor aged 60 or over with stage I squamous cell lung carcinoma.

In DNA, the CDR3 is TGCGCCAGCAGTGAGAATAGCGGGGGCAAGTATAGGGAGACCCAGTACTTC. Translating it yields CASSENSGGKYRETQYF. The chain carries TRBV10-2 and TRBJ2-5; 9 bases are shared with TRBD2. The CDR3 is 17 amino acids. Trimming removed 2 bases from V and 5 bases from J; junction bases left unmatched: 12. The V gene's germline CDR1 is WSHSY and CDR2 SAAADI.